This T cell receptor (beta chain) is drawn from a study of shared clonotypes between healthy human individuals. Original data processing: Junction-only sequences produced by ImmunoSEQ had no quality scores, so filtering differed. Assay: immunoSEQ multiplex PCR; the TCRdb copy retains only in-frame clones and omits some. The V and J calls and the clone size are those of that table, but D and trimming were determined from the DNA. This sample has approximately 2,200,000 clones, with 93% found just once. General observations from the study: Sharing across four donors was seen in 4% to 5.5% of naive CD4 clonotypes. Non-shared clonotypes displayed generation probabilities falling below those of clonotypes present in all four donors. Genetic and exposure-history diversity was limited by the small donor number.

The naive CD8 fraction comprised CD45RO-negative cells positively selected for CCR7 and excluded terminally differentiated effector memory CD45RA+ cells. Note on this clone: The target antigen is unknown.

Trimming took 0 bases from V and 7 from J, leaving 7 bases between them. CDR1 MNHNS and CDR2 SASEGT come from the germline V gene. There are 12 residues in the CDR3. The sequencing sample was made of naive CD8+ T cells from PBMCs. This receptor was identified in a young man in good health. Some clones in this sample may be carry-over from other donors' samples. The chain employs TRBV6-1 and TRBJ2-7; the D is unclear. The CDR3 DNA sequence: TGTGCCAGCAGTGAAGCGCCCGTGGAGCAGTACTTC. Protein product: CASSEAPVEQYF.